A single TCR beta chain is shown here with its context. Its specific antigen is unknown. Base-call qualities are not available, and no considerably larger clone is one nucleotide away. This specimen comes from a study of vaccination and CD4 T cells after COVID-19 (dated by TCRdb to between 2021 and 2023). Looking at the study overall: SARS-CoV-2 positivity had been established in the convalescent patients by nasal swab PCR, and mild disease was recorded in eight to ten of these patients and severe disease in one. In the convalescent cohort there were six males and four females, among whom were two Hispanic individuals, seven Caucasians, two Asians and one multiracial person. Participants received two doses of either the Pfizer-BioNTech BNT162b2 vaccine (n=8) or the Moderna mRNA-1273 vaccine (n=2). Post-COVID blood samples were collected from convalescent patients a median of approximately 93 days after diagnosis, with a range of roughly 30 to 161 days. Post-vaccine blood samples were taken a median of 72 days after the second vaccine dose, with a range of roughly 13 to 250 days. Culture stimuli were overlapping spike peptide pools from SARS-CoV-2 and from the common cold coronaviruses HCoV-NL63, HCoV-OC43 and HCoV-229E. In control cultures, a CEFX viral epitope pool was used as positive control, an HIV-1 Nef peptide pool was used as negative control, or no peptide was added. In roughly 10 COVID-19 convalescent patients and a handful of infection-naive healthy vaccine recipients, the spike-specific CD4+ TCR repertoire before mRNA vaccination was compared with the repertoire after mRNA vaccination.

The sample's treatment or condition label, in plain terms: approximately nine-day PBMC culture with coronavirus spike peptide pools or control peptides (ViraFEST assay). The study used the ViraFEST assay, which expanded antigen-specific T cells with peptide pools and then identified expanded clonotypes by TCR sequencing. The convalescent patients' positive SARS-CoV-2 PCR tests were from March to December 2020, which was before the Alpha, Beta and Delta variants emerged in the United States. PBMCs were cultured at 1.5 million to 2.5 million per well in IMDM supplemented with 5% human AB serum and about 10 IU/ml IL-2, with approximately 10 ug/ml peptide pools added. On days 3 and 7, half of the culture medium was replaced with fresh IL-2-containing medium. After roughly nine days of culture, CD4+ T cells were isolated by negative selection using the EasySep CD4+ T cell isolation kit. Ficoll-Paque Plus gradient centrifugation was used to isolate PBMCs from whole blood, and the isolated PBMCs were then either used fresh or cryopreserved at -140C. In general, triplicate wells were set up for every culture condition.

Overall study outcomes, separate from this receptor: Nearly all vaccine-specific clones in convalescent patients (304 of 307) were mono-reactive for SARS-CoV-2 spike rather than cross-reactive with common cold coronaviruses. In convalescent patients, a median roughly 83% of post-vaccine SARS-CoV-2-reactive clones were detected only after vaccination, and vaccine-specific priming was suggested by this finding. Relatively few convalescent patients were included in the study, and early timepoints after natural infection were not analyzed. The median count of SARS-CoV-2-reactive clonotypes went up from 20 to 25 after infection to a few dozen after vaccination, although the change was not significant.

Receptor libraries were prepared by PCR. At the Johns Hopkins FTIC core, DNA from the cultured CD4+ T cells underwent TCR sequencing with the Oncomine TCR Beta short-read assay. The QIAamp micro DNA kit was used to extract genomic DNA from the cultured CD4+ T cells. Oncomine TCR Beta libraries made from cultured CD4+ T cells were pooled using unique dual indexes and sequenced on an Illumina iSeq 100. As for the original processing: Non-productive sequences were removed, and CDR3s not starting with C, not ending with F or W, or shorter than 7 amino acids were discarded. The MANAFEST web application identified antigen-specific clonotypes by comparing peptide-stimulated wells against reference wells and other culture wells. Positive clones required FDR below 0.05, an odds ratio above 5, and productive frequency above 0.1% in at least two of three replicate wells. Cross-reactive clonotypes were defined as significantly expanded in both SARS-CoV-2 spike wells and at least one common cold coronavirus spike condition. Using R version 3.6.1, CDR3 homology was evaluated through Levenshtein distances (stringdist) along with unrooted phylogenetic trees (ape). Using fastp trimming at Q25 and MiXCR clonotype assembly, TCRdb reanalyzed the public sequencing data and kept in-frame beta chains. Each CDR3 protein gets just one entry, which takes the most common genes and DNA from the rows behind it. The V and J calls were not made by the authors but by TCRdb's processing. This sample lists tens of thousands of distinct CDR3 sequences; 45% to 50% were detected once. The biggest ten clones account for 6.1% of the sample.

Specimen: CD4+ T cells from blood, cultured in vitro. The clonotype was recovered from a human donor who had recovered from COVID-19.

At the DNA level, the sequence is TGTGCCAGTAGTATGGAGCGGACAGATACGCAGTATTTT. This codes for CASSMERTDTQYF. The sequence links TRBV19 to TRBJ2-3, and possibly TRBD2, on 5 matching bases. The CDR3 contains 13 residues, cysteine and phenylalanine counted. Only the CDR3 DNA is retained, 39 bases long and in frame from the first base. In the germline V gene (reference sequence), CDR1 corresponds to LNHDA and CDR2 to SQIVND. V and J lose 3 bases and 3 bases, and a span of 7 bases separates them.